This T cell receptor beta chain was obtained from a study of metastatic and nonmetastatic thyroid tumors. No patient had received any treatment before thyroid surgery. With MiXCR, TCRdb reprocessed the PCR reads. The sample has some 25,000 clones; more than 20% are singletons. This clone was counted ten times or more. The CDR3 has 15 amino acids. The V segment lost 7 bases and the J segment 6 bases; nucleotides outside the gene matches: 9. Germline values: CDR1 SNHLY, CDR2 FYNNEI. V and J are TRBV2 and TRBJ2-1, with 10 bases lining up with TRBD2. This TCR was recovered from a female donor with papillary thyroid cancer or a benign thyroid nodule (not recorded which). Some clones in this sample may be carry-over from other donors' samples. Sequencing was performed on blood. The CDR3 DNA sequence: TGTGCCAGCACTTTAGCGGGGGGCCTCTCCAATGAGCAGTTCTTC. Amino acids: CASTLAGGLSNEQFF.